This passage covers 22 T cell receptor beta chains from one sample sequenced in a study of shared clonotypes between healthy human individuals. Using immunoSEQ multiplex PCR, the repertoire was profiled, and TCRdb retains in-frame clones only, with some absent. The repertoire holds around 100,000 clones, with approximately 65% as singletons. Sample: memory CD8+ T cells sorted from blood. Specified subset: CD45RO+ cells pooled with CCR7-negative TemRA cells. These receptors all stem from a woman aged 30 to 39 in good health.

This clone turned up a few times. The V gene is TRBV2, the J gene TRBJ1-4, with D possibly matching TRBD1 (5 bases). The length of the CDR3 is 17 residues. Trimming stripped 2 bases from V and 5 bases from J, with 18 bases between. Germline CDR1 and CDR2: SNHLY and FYNNEI. CDR3 sequence (DNA): TGTGCCAGCAGTGAATCCGGGGCCCGAGCCTCGAATGAAAAACTGTTTTTT. It specifies CASSESGARASNEKLFF.

In this sample, this clone turned up many times. V gene TRBV5-1 combines with J gene TRBJ2-1, with TRBD2 identical over 10 bases. The V segment lost 0 bases and the J segment 1 base; nucleotides outside the gene matches: 7. The CDR3 extends over 18 amino acids. Looked up from germline, CDR1 is SGHRS and CDR2 is YFSETQ. The CDR3 nucleotides are TGCGCCAGCAGCTTGGCTCCTAGCGGGAGTGTATCCTACAATGAGCAGTTCTTC. Protein sequence: CASSLAPSGSVSYNEQFF.

This clone was observed a handful of times. The genes are TRBV29-1 and TRBJ1-2; D is uncertain. This CDR3 spans 14 amino acids. The germline V and J ends were trimmed by 2 bases and 5 bases, with 15 bases remaining between them. From germline, CDR1 is SQVTM and CDR2 ANQGSEA. The CDR3 coding sequence is TGCAGCGTTGAATTCGCGGAAAAGGGATATGGCTACACCTTC. Translated, it gives CSVEFAEKGYGYTF.

The genes are TRBV7-9 and TRBJ2-1; 9 positions match TRBD2. The CDR3 length is 16 residues. The junction had 7 bases not matched to a gene; V was cut back by 5 bases and J by 2 bases. Per the germline V gene, CDR1 is SEHNR and CDR2 is FQNEAQ (reference sequence). The CDR3 DNA is TGTGCCAGCAGCCCGCGTAGCGGGAGCGCCTACAATGAGCAGTTCTTC. Its protein is CASSPRSGSAYNEQFF.

The V and J genes are TRBV7-7 and TRBJ2-2; perhaps TRBD1 as D (5 bases). The CDR3 loop spans 16 amino acids. The V and J ends lost 5 bases and 4 bases respectively, with 17 bases between them. Germline CDR1 and CDR2: SSHAT and FNYEAQ (reference sequence). The CDR3 DNA reads TGTGCCAGCAGCCCAACCTACTCGACAGTCACCGGGGAGCTGTTTTTT. Its protein is CASSPTYSTVTGELFF.

The rearrangement joins TRBV7-2 to TRBJ2-1, with 9 bases lining up with TRBD2. This CDR3 contains 16 residues. Germline V gives CDR1 SGHTA, CDR2 FQGNSA. Germline trimming cut 5 bases from V and 12 bases from J; bases unmatched to any gene: 17. The CDR3 nucleotides read TGTGCCAGCAGCCCATTTCGCGTAGCGGGAGTCGGGGTGCAGTTCTTC. Protein sequence: CASSPFRVAGVGVQFF.

The V call is TRBV7-9, the J call TRBJ2-2; 10 bases match TRBD2. Trimming cost V 5 bases and J 5 bases; bases outside gene matches: 11. This CDR3 region has 17 residues. CDR1 SEHNR and CDR2 FQNEAQ come from the germline V gene (reference sequence). CDR3 sequence: CASSPRRLAGVTGELFF. The DNA of the CDR3 is TGTGCCAGCAGCCCCCGCCGCCTAGCGGGAGTTACCGGGGAGCTGTTTTTT. Drawing the rest from reference TRBV7-9 and TRBJ2-2, the complete variable domain is DTGVSQNPRHKITKRGQNVTFRCDPISEHNRLYWYRQTLGQGPEFLTYFQNEAQLEKSRLLSDRFSAERPKGSFSTLEIQRTEQGDSAMYLCASSPRRLAGVTGELFFGEGSRLTVL.

The table lists this clone with a few counts. The same CDR3 can be traced to other DNA sequences in this sample. This sequence joins TRBV11-3 and TRBJ2-1; 7 positions match TRBD1. After removal of 3 bases from V and 4 bases from J, the junction contained 3 bases not matched to a gene. This CDR3 contains 14 residues. CDR1 SGHNT and CDR2 YENEEA come from the germline V gene. The CDR3, as DNA: TGTGCCAGCAGCTTGGCAGGGGGTTACAATGAGCAGTTCTTC. As protein: CASSLAGGYNEQFF.

This clone was found a few times. The J gene is TRBJ2-1, the V gene TRBV7-9; D remains unclear. Germline V gene lookup returns CDR1 SEHNR and CDR2 FQNEAQ (reference sequence). Trimming stripped 6 bases from V and 6 bases from J, with 9 bases between. This CDR3 is 12 amino acids long. In DNA, the CDR3 is TGTGCCAGCAGGTCGAACAGCAATGAGCAGTTCTTC. As protein: CASRSNSNEQFF.

This clone was counted a few times. The V and J genes are TRBV9 and TRBJ2-1, with D tentatively TRBD2 (6 bases). Germline assignment: CDR1 SGDLS and CDR2 YYNGEE. CDR3 length equals 15 residues. Trimming stripped 4 bases from V and 0 bases from J, with 11 bases between. The CDR3 loop is CASSPPGVSYNEQFF. CDR3 in DNA: TGTGCCAGCAGCCCCCCGGGGGTCTCCTACAATGAGCAGTTCTTC.

The rearrangement links TRBV30 to TRBJ1-5, with D perhaps TRBD1 (5 bases). Germline CDR1 GTSNPN, CDR2 SVGIG (reference sequence). This CDR3 contains 14 residues. The germline V and J ends were trimmed by 4 bases and 6 bases, with 16 bases remaining between them. The CDR3 bases are TGTGCCTGGAATTGGGCAGGGAGAGGTCAGCCCCAGCATTTT. Translating gives CAWNWAGRGQPQHF.

This clone was seen a single time. The rearrangement joins TRBV4-1 to TRBJ2-4; 10 bases are shared with TRBD1. This CDR3 comprises 18 residues. The V segment lost 1 base and the J segment 6 bases; nucleotides outside the gene matches: 12. CDR1 is MGHRA and CDR2 is YSYEKL in the germline V gene. CDR3 nucleotide sequence: TGCGCCAGCAGCCAAGTAAACTACGGGACAGGGGACCGAAACATTCAGTACTTC. It encodes CASSQVNYGTGDRNIQYF.

The chain combines TRBV6-5 with TRBJ2-2; no reliable D call. Deletions cut 0 bases from V and 4 bases from J, with 9 bases between. The CDR3 loop spans 15 amino acids. Germline loops: CDR1 MNHEY, CDR2 SVGAGI. In DNA, the CDR3 is TGTGCCAGCAGTTACTCGATGGGGTCCACCGGGGAGCTGTTTTTT. The encoded protein is CASSYSMGSTGELFF.

The J gene is TRBJ1-1, the V gene TRBV21-1; TRBD1, the table's D call, lacks a check against the DNA. TRBV21-1 is termed a pseudogene. CDR3 length equals 15 residues. CDR3 region: CASSQEGALATEAFF. The CDR3 region has the DNA TGTGCCAGCAGCCAAGAAGGGGCCCTTGCCACTGAAGCTTTCTTT.

The chain is built from TRBV4-2 and TRBJ1-2; no firm D call. The length of the CDR3 is 16 residues. CDR1 is LGHNA, CDR2 YNFKEQ, per germline. V lost 4 bases to trimming and J lost 6 bases, with 21 bases between them. CDR3 nucleotide sequence: TGTGCCAGCAGCCCTTCAATTTTCTCCGAGACGCATGGCTACACCTTC. It encodes CASSPSIFSETHGYTF.

This clone was detected a few times. The CDR3 DNA follows: TGTGCCACCAGCTGGGGACTAGCGGAGATCGGGGAGCTGTTTTTT. This encodes CATSWGLAEIGELFF. The rearrangement links TRBV15 to TRBJ2-2; 11 bases are a match to TRBD2. Trimming took 5 bases from V and 7 from J; bases not matched to a gene: 6. CDR1 is LNHNV and CDR2 is YYDKDF in the germline V gene (reference sequence). CDR3 length equals 15 residues.

A few counts support this clone. This chain joins TRBV7-8 and TRBJ2-7, with D tentatively TRBD1 or TRBD2 (5 bases each). This CDR3 contains 16 residues. V was shortened by 5 bases and J by 3 bases, with 20 bases between the two germline ends. Germline CDR1 and CDR2: SGHVS and FQNEAQ. The CDR3 loop is CASSPSPGTAFYEQYF. Written as DNA, the CDR3 is TGTGCCAGCAGCCCATCCCCCGGGACCGCATTCTACGAGCAGTACTTC.

The chain links TRBV7-6 to TRBJ1-1; 10 positions match TRBD1. CDR1 and CDR2 (germline): SGHVS, FNYEAQ. Trimming removed 3 bases from V and 8 bases from J; junction bases left unmatched: 0. The CDR3 is 12 residues long. CDR3 loop: CASSLGQGEAFF. As DNA, the CDR3 is TGTGCCAGCAGCTTGGGACAGGGGGAAGCTTTCTTT.

This clone has more than one count but fewer than ten. The chain carries TRBV2 and TRBJ2-5; 13 nucleotides match TRBD2. The CDR3 extends over 17 amino acids. The junction had 12 bases not matched to a gene; V was cut back by 6 bases and J by 5 bases. CDR1 and CDR2 from the germline V gene are SNHLY and FYNNEI. DNA of the CDR3: TGTGCCAGCAGCCGTGGACTAGCGGGAGTATTTTGGGAGACCCAGTACTTC. Translated: CASSRGLAGVFWETQYF.

The V call is TRBV5-8, the J call TRBJ2-7; unclear D gene. This CDR3 comprises 14 residues. The V end was cut by 2 bases, the J end by 3 bases, with 12 bases between. Germline-derived CDR1 and CDR2 are SGHTS and YDEGEE. In nucleotides, the CDR3 is TGTGCCAGCAGCTTTATGGGAAGCGTCTACGAGCAGTACTTC. Its protein is CASSFMGSVYEQYF.

V is TRBV4-2 and J is TRBJ2-7; D is perhaps TRBD2 (6 bases). Germline CDR1 is LGHNA and CDR2 is YNFKEQ. The CDR3 contains 14 residues. V was pared by 5 bases and J by 2 bases, with 13 bases between. The CDR3 loop is CASSTPGEAYEQYF. For the CDR3, the DNA is TGTGCCAGCAGCACCCCGGGGGAAGCCTACGAGCAGTACTTC.

The V call is TRBV6-1, the J call TRBJ2-3; D remains ambiguous. The CDR3 extends over 15 amino acids. Looked up from germline, CDR1 is MNHNS and CDR2 is SASEGT. Deletions cut 1 base from V and 4 bases from J, with 12 bases between. The CDR3 sequence: CASSEGVRVADTQYF. For the CDR3, the DNA is TGTGCCAGCAGTGAAGGTGTCAGAGTGGCAGATACGCAGTATTTT.